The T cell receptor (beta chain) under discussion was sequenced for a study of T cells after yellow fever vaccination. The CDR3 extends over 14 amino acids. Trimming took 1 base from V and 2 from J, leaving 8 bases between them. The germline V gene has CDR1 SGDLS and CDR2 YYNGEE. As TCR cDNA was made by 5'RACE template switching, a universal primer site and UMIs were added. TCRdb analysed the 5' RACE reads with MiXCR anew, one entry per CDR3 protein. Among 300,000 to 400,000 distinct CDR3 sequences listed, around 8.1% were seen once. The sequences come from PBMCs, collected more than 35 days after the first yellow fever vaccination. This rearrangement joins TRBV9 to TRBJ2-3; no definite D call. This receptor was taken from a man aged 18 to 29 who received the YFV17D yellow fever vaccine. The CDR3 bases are TGTGCCAGCAGCGTATTCGTACACACAGATACGCAGTATTTT. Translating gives CASSVFVHTDTQYF.